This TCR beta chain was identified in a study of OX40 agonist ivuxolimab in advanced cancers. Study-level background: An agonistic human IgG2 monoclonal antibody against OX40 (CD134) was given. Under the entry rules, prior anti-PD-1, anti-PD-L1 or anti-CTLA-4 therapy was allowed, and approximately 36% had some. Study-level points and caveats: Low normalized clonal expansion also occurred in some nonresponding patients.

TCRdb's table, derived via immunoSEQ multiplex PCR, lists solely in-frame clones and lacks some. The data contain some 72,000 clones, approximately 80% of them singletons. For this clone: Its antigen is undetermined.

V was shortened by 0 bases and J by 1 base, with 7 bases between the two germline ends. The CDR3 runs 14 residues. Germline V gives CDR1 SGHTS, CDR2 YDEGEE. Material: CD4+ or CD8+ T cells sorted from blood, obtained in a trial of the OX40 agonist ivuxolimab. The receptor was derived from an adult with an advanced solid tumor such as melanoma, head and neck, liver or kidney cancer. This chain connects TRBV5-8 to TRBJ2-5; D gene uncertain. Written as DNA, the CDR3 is TGTGCCAGCAGCTTGGCTACGATCCAAGAGACCCAGTACTTC. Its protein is CASSLATIQETQYF.